These 32 T cell receptor beta chains were sequenced from one sample in a study of blood T cells in healthy people across ages. A second roughly 6 to 11 cycle PCR used barcoded and J-beta primers. TCRdb reprocessed the 5' RACE reads with MiXCR, giving one entry per CDR3 protein. The sample has about a million distinct CDR3 sequences, roughly 51% seen once. Input material: blood. Source of these receptors: a woman aged 55 to 70 in good health.

This chain joins TRBV6-2 or TRBV6-3 and TRBJ2-2; D remains unclear. This CDR3 spans 16 amino acids. The germline V and J ends were trimmed by 6 bases and 0 bases, with 14 bases remaining between them. Germline CDR1 reads MNHEY; CDR2 reads SVGEGT. CDR3 sequence: CASRRAFSTNTGELFF. Written as DNA, the CDR3 is TGTGCCAGCAGACGAGCGTTTTCGACGAACACCGGGGAGCTGTTTTTT.

This clonotype was seen at least ten times. The chain is built from TRBV7-6 and TRBJ2-1; D remains ambiguous. The CDR3 runs to 12 residues. V was clipped by 3 bases and J by 9 bases, with 9 bases between them. CDR1 SGHVS and CDR2 FNYEAQ come from the germline V gene. The chain's CDR3 is CASSLPQGEQFF. In DNA, the CDR3 is TGTGCCAGCAGCTTGCCACAAGGTGAGCAGTTCTTC.

CDR3 coding DNA: TGTGCCAGCAGTTACTGGGGCGACGCCTCCGAGCAGTACTTC. Translation: CASSYWGDASEQYF. The V call is TRBV6-2 or TRBV6-3, the J call TRBJ2-5; possible D gene TRBD1, 5 bases. Judging by the DNA end, TRBJ2-7 fits better; the J call may be wrong. This CDR3 region has 14 residues. CDR1 is MNHEY, CDR2 SVGEGT, per germline.

In this sample, this clonotype turned up many times. J is TRBJ2-7 and V is TRBV28, with 7 bases lining up with TRBD2. CDR1 is MDHEN, CDR2 SYDVKM, per germline. This CDR3 region has 15 residues. The V gene end was trimmed by 0 bases and the J gene end by 4 bases; junction bases not matched to a gene: 6. The CDR3 region is CASSLWAGARYEQYF. The CDR3 bases are TGTGCCAGCAGTTTATGGGCGGGAGCACGATACGAGCAGTACTTC.

This clonotype was observed a handful of times. The chain uses TRBV29-1 and TRBJ2-4; D gene ambiguous. The V gene's germline CDR1 is SQVTM and CDR2 ANQGSEA. The CDR3 spans 11 residues. Trimming pared 3 bases from V and 5 bases from J, leaving 5 bases between. CDR3 DNA: TGCAGCGTTGATACGCAAAACATTCAGTACTTC. The encoded protein is CSVDTQNIQYF. Based on the CDR3 plus reference TRBV29-1 and TRBJ2-4, the full variable domain is SAVISQKPSRDICQRGTSLTIQCQVDSQVTMMFWYRQQPGQSLTLIATANQGSEATYESGFVIDKFPISRPNLTFSTLTVSNMSPEDSSIYLCSVDTQNIQYFGAGTRLSVL.

This clonotype was found many times. The chain recombines TRBV29-1 with TRBJ2-1, with D perhaps given as TRBD1 or TRBD2 (5 bases each). Germline V gene sequence: CDR1 SQVTM, CDR2 ANQGSEA. The V and J ends lost 7 bases and 7 bases respectively, with 14 bases between them. There are 12 residues in the CDR3. Here the CDR3 DNA reads TGCAGCGGTGGGGGAGTGGGTAATGAGCAGTTCTTC. Translating it yields CSGGGVGNEQFF.

This clonotype has just a few counts. CDR3 DNA sequence: TGCGCCAGCAGCCACCTTCTAGCGCAAACCTACGAGCAGTACTTC. Protein product: CASSHLLAQTYEQYF. V is TRBV4-3 and J is TRBJ2-7; TRBD2 is a possible D gene (6 bases). Germline V gene sequence: CDR1 LGHNA, CDR2 YSLEER. The CDR3 is 15 residues long. With 3 bases removed from V and 2 bases from J, the gap between germline ends came to 14 bases.

The rearrangement joins TRBV7-2 to TRBJ2-3; 8 nucleotides agree with TRBD2. Looked up from germline, CDR1 is SGHTA and CDR2 is FQGNSA. This CDR3 spans 14 amino acids. V was pared by 5 bases and J by 3 bases, with 4 bases of the junction left unmatched. The CDR3 nucleotides are TGTGCCAGCAGCATTACTAGCGGAACAGATACGCAGTATTTT. This codes for CASSITSGTDTQYF.

J is TRBJ2-3 and V is TRBV4-2, with 11 bases matching TRBD2. V was clipped by 1 base and J by 2 bases; unmatched bases: 5. This CDR3 comprises 17 residues. Germline V gene sequence: CDR1 LGHNA, CDR2 YNFKEQ. The CDR3 here is CASSQAGTSGITDTQYF. The CDR3, as DNA: TGTGCCAGCAGCCAAGCAGGGACTAGCGGAATCACAGATACGCAGTATTTT.

V gene TRBV27 combines with J gene TRBJ1-2; D may be TRBD1 (5 bases). This CDR3 region has 11 residues. Germline CDR1 MNHEY, CDR2 SMNVEV (reference sequence). Deletions cut 8 bases from V and 7 bases from J, with 11 bases between. CDR3 region: CASGQGAGYTF. The CDR3, as DNA: TGTGCCAGCGGGCAGGGTGCTGGCTACACCTTC.

V gene TRBV12-3 or TRBV12-4 combines with J gene TRBJ2-1; 8 bases align to TRBD1. Germline trimming cut 6 bases from V and 4 bases from J; bases unmatched to any gene: 8. The CDR3 consists of 15 residues. The CDR3 sequence: CASSRDRGRYNEQFF. For the CDR3, the DNA is TGTGCCAGCAGCCGAGACAGGGGCCGGTACAATGAGCAGTTCTTC.

The chain is built from TRBV12-3 or TRBV12-4 and TRBJ2-3; a possible D gene is TRBD1 (6 bases). Trimming pared 8 bases from V and 2 bases from J, leaving 17 bases between. This CDR3 is built from 15 residues. Here the CDR3 reads CASGPGQRPTDTQYF. CDR3 coding DNA: TGTGCCAGCGGACCGGGACAACGACCCACAGATACGCAGTATTTT.

This clonotype showed up just once. The J gene is TRBJ1-4, the V gene TRBV25-1; D is uncertain. Germline assignment: CDR1 MGHDK and CDR2 SYGVNS. Trimming cost V 1 base and J 3 bases, with 6 bases left between them. The CDR3 totals 14 residues. CDR3 DNA: TGTGCCAGCAGTGAATTTGGGGCTAATGAAAAACTGTTTTTT. The encoded protein is CASSEFGANEKLFF.

This clonotype has only a few counts. The chain uses TRBV14 and TRBJ2-5, with unresolved D. Germline V gene sequence: CDR1 SGHDN, CDR2 FVKESK. The CDR3 covers 15 residues. The V gene lost 1 base and the J gene lost 2 bases, with 11 bases spanning the gap. The CDR3 DNA follows: TGTGCCAGCAGCCAAGGATCGGTGAGGCAAGAGACCCAGTACTTC. Its translation is CASSQGSVRQETQYF.

The V gene is TRBV11-2, the J gene TRBJ2-1; D possibly uses TRBD1 or TRBD2 (5 bases each). Germline assignment: CDR1 SGHAT and CDR2 FQNNGV. Trimming removed 4 bases at V and 2 bases at J, with 12 bases between. This CDR3 spans 15 amino acids. The CDR3 spells CASSWDRSPYNEQFF. DNA for the CDR3: TGTGCCAGCAGCTGGGACCGAAGCCCCTACAATGAGCAGTTCTTC.

The rearrangement uses TRBV11-2 and TRBJ1-1; D gene uncertain. CDR3 length: 12 residues. V lost 5 bases, J lost 2 bases, and 6 bases lay in between. From germline, CDR1 is SGHAT and CDR2 FQNNGV. This chain's CDR3 is CASSLINTEAFF. CDR3 nucleotide sequence: TGTGCCAGCAGCCTTATTAACACTGAAGCTTTCTTT.

The CDR3 loop reads CASRRGTGPIETQYF. The CDR3 DNA follows: TGTGCCAGCAGAAGGGGGACAGGGCCAATTGAGACCCAGTACTTC. This chain connects TRBV6-1 to TRBJ2-5; 9 bases match TRBD1. This CDR3 comprises 15 residues. The germline V gene has CDR1 MNHNS and CDR2 SASEGT. The V segment lost 6 bases and the J segment 5 bases; nucleotides outside the gene matches: 10.

The V gene is TRBV6-5, the J gene TRBJ2-2; possible D gene TRBD1, 6 bases. This CDR3 spans 11 amino acids. CDR1 and CDR2 from the germline V gene are MNHEY and SVGAGI. V lost 10 bases to trimming and J lost 7 bases, with 10 bases between them. The CDR3 DNA follows: TGTGCCACTCAGGGGTTCGGGGAGCTGTTTTTT. This sequence encodes CATQGFGELFF.

CDR3 nucleotide sequence: TGTGCCAGCAGTTTCCGGGACAGGGGGCAACTGGACACTGAAGCTTTCTTT. Its translation is CASSFRDRGQLDTEAFF. The chain has TRBV6-5 and TRBJ1-1, with 12 bases lining up with TRBD1. The CDR3 runs 17 residues. Unmatched junction bases numbered 9, after V lost 4 bases and J lost 3 bases. Germline V gene sequence: CDR1 MNHEY, CDR2 SVGAGI.

This clonotype was found many times. V usage is TRBV24-1 and J usage is TRBJ1-2; D is perhaps TRBD1 (5 bases). Trimming took off 2 bases at V and 8 bases at J, with 11 bases between the two ends. Looked up from germline, CDR1 is KGHDR and CDR2 is SFDVKD. There are 13 residues in the CDR3. The DNA for the CDR3 is TGTGCCACCAGTGATTGGGGGGAAGAGGGCTACACCTTC. Residues: CATSDWGEEGYTF.

Of note for this clonotype: A much larger clone differs by one base, so this may be a read error. The chain combines TRBV14 with TRBJ1-5; D unresolved. The J call may not be correct, given that the DNA end is closer to TRBJ2-3. The CDR3 sequence is 13 residues long. Germline V gives CDR1 SGHDN, CDR2 FVKESK. The CDR3 loop is CASSQDSNQPQYF. DNA of the CDR3: TGTGCCAGCAGCCAAGATAGCAATCAGCCCCAGTATTTT.

This clonotype was counted between two and nine times. The chain joins TRBV20-1 to TRBJ2-7; TRBD1 or TRBD2 may be the D gene (5 bases each). Trimming removed 5 bases from V and 3 bases from J, with 11 bases in between. The CDR3 covers 12 residues. The germline V gene encodes CDR1 DFQATT and CDR2 SNEGSKA (reference sequence). CDR3 protein: CSASGRNYEQYF. CDR3 sequence (DNA): TGCAGTGCTTCGGGACGGAACTACGAGCAGTACTTC.

J is TRBJ2-7 and V is TRBV28; D is unclear. V lost 8 bases, J lost 3 bases, and 14 bases lay in between. The germline CDR1 and CDR2 sequences are MDHEN and SYDVKM. The CDR3 contains 13 residues. The CDR3 sequence is CASHGPYDYEQYF. The CDR3 DNA reads as TGTGCCAGCCACGGGCCCTACGACTACGAGCAGTACTTC.

The chain is built from TRBV12-3 or TRBV12-4 and TRBJ2-1; TRBD1 agrees at 10 bases. The ends lost 6 bases at V and 6 bases at J; junction bases unmatched: 8. The CDR3 consists of 15 residues. CDR3 region: CASSLTGGPSNEQFF. The CDR3 DNA follows: TGTGCCAGCAGCCTGACAGGGGGCCCGTCCAATGAGCAGTTCTTC.

This clonotype was counted only a few times. The rearrangement joins TRBV27 to TRBJ2-7; 9 positions agree with TRBD1. Germline V lookup: CDR1 MNHEY, CDR2 SMNVEV (reference sequence). V lost 0 bases, J lost 5 bases, and 5 bases stayed unmatched. CDR3 length equals 15 residues. CDR3 sequence (DNA): TGTGCCAGCAGTTTATCGTGGGACAGGGTACACGAGCAGTACTTC. Its protein is CASSLSWDRVHEQYF.

The chain recombines TRBV11-2 with TRBJ2-2; 13 nucleotides agree with TRBD2. The CDR3 has 16 amino acids. V shed 5 bases, J shed 7 bases, and the junction held 7 bases outside the gene matches. The germline CDR1 and CDR2 sequences are SGHAT and FQNNGV. CDR3 region: CASSLRTSGRIGELFF. CDR3 nucleotide sequence: TGTGCCAGCAGCCTGCGGACTAGCGGGAGAATCGGGGAGCTGTTTTTT.

V gene TRBV7-2 combines with J gene TRBJ1-5; TRBD1 aligns across 7 bases. Losses at the gene ends were 5 bases for V and 1 base for J; bases not matched to a gene: 8. The CDR3 covers 16 residues. Germline CDR1 SGHTA, CDR2 FQGNSA. The CDR3 sequence: CASSPVAGGSNQPQHF. CDR3 nucleotide sequence: TGTGCCAGCAGCCCAGTTGCAGGGGGAAGCAATCAGCCCCAGCATTTT.

The chain couples TRBV4-2 to TRBJ2-5; 12 bases match TRBD2. Matching the DNA end better, TRBJ2-7 makes the J call doubtful. Looked up from germline, CDR1 is LGHNA and CDR2 is YNFKEQ. This CDR3 is built from 15 residues. The DNA for the CDR3 is TGTGCCAGCAGCCAAGCTAGCGGGAGGGTTTGCGAGCAGTACTTC. Its translation: CASSQASGRVCEQYF.

The V call is TRBV7-8, the J call TRBJ2-2; D ambiguous. The CDR3 covers 16 residues. Trimming stripped 4 bases from V and 5 bases from J, with 17 bases between. Germline V gene data show CDR1 as SGHVS and CDR2 as FQNEAQ. For the CDR3, the DNA is TGTGCCAGCAGCTACCCCTCCAGCTTCGATACCGGGGAGCTGTTTTTT. Translating it yields CASSYPSSFDTGELFF.

The chain uses TRBV28 and TRBJ2-3, with 12 bases fitting TRBD2. J lost 6 bases, V lost 7 bases, and 11 bases had no gene match. From germline, CDR1 is MDHEN and CDR2 SYDVKM. This CDR3 contains 16 residues. The CDR3 DNA follows: TGTGCCAGCAACGGGGCTAGCGGGAGGGCCGGGGATACGCAGTATTTT. Its protein product is CASNGASGRAGDTQYF.

This clonotype has only a few counts. V and J are TRBV4-2 and TRBJ1-1; D gene unclear. Germline assignment: CDR1 LGHNA and CDR2 YNFKEQ. The CDR3 has 14 residues. V was pared by 2 bases and J by 4 bases, with 11 bases between. Here the CDR3 reads CASSQNRVSTEAFF. The CDR3 nucleotides are TGTGCCAGCAGCCAAAATCGGGTGAGCACTGAAGCTTTCTTT.

J is TRBJ1-5 and V is TRBV4-2; maybe TRBD1 (5 bases). This CDR3 has 16 residues. Trimming stripped 1 base from V and 4 bases from J, with 14 bases between. The germline V gene encodes CDR1 LGHNA and CDR2 YNFKEQ. The CDR3: CASSQAGLGLNQPQHF. CDR3 sequence (DNA): TGTGCCAGCAGCCAAGCAGGGTTGGGGCTAAATCAGCCCCAGCATTTT.